The 25 T cell receptor beta chains below come from one sample, sequenced in a study of T cells in Graves' hyperthyroidism and ophthalmopathy. The CDR3 regions of TCR beta were amplified from RNA transcripts. A first-round RT-PCR of the TCR CDR3 used the HTBI primer set. Using its own MiXCR run on the multiplex PCR reads, TCRdb lists one record per CDR3 protein. The sample holds under 350,000 distinct CDR3 sequences, roughly 20% seen once. Material: blood. The source of these receptors is a woman in her 50s with Graves' hyperthyroidism.

This clonotype has just a few counts. This rearrangement joins TRBV6-1 to TRBJ1-2; 9 nucleotides align to TRBD1. Germline-derived CDR1 and CDR2 are MNHNS and SASEGT. The CDR3 loop spans 14 amino acids. After removal of 8 bases from V and 4 bases from J, the junction contained 8 bases not matched to a gene. The CDR3 DNA reads TGTGCCAGCCATAGGACAGGGGAGGGCTATGGCTACACCTTC. Encoded protein: CASHRTGEGYGYTF.

This clonotype was recorded a few times. The CDR3 coding sequence is TGTGCCAGCAGTTTAGCCCTAGGGGAATCACCCCTCCACTTT. This codes for CASSLALGESPLHF. The chain employs TRBV12-3 or TRBV12-4 and TRBJ1-6; D possibly corresponds to TRBD1 (5 bases). The CDR3 contains 14 residues. V was clipped by 0 bases and J by 10 bases, with 10 bases between them.

CDR3 nucleotide sequence: TGTGCCAGCAGCGAAGAGGGACAGGGGGCAGACATTCAGTACTTC. Translating gives CASSEEGQGADIQYF. The chain couples TRBV9 to TRBJ2-4, with 12 bases that match TRBD1. The CDR3 has 15 residues. The germline gives CDR1 SGDLS, CDR2 YYNGEE. Trimming at V came to 3 bases and at J to 8 bases, leaving 6 bases not matched to a gene.

This clonotype was seen only a few times. The rearrangement joins TRBV4-1 to TRBJ1-6; a weak D match, TRBD1 (5 bases). The V gene's germline CDR1 is MGHRA and CDR2 YSYEKL. The CDR3 loop spans 15 amino acids. V was clipped by 0 bases and J by 10 bases, with 13 bases between them. The CDR3 nucleotides read TGCGCCAGCAGCCAAGAAGGGGCTTTAGGATCACCCCTCCACTTT. Its protein is CASSQEGALGSPLHF.

This clonotype was detected only a few times. The rearrangement links TRBV20-1 to TRBJ1-1; 7 bases are shared with TRBD1. The junction had 6 bases not matched to a gene; V was cut back by 5 bases and J by 3 bases. CDR3 length equals 13 residues. Germline V CDR1 and CDR2: DFQATT, SNEGSKA (reference sequence). The chain's CDR3 is CSALIQGDTEAFF. The CDR3 DNA reads as TGCAGTGCTCTGATTCAGGGGGACACTGAAGCTTTCTTT.

This chain uses TRBV2 with TRBJ1-5; TRBD1 matches at 7 bases. Unmatched junction bases numbered 4, after V lost 3 bases and J lost 5 bases. CDR1 is SNHLY and CDR2 is FYNNEI in the germline V gene. CDR3 length: 14 residues. The CDR3 here is CASSDTGADQPQHF. As DNA, the CDR3 is TGTGCCAGCAGTGATACAGGGGCTGATCAGCCCCAGCATTTT.

This chain uses TRBV5-1 with TRBJ2-1; D is perhaps TRBD2 (5 bases). The CDR3 is 16 residues long. The V and J ends lost 4 bases and 1 base respectively, with 15 bases between them. The germline CDR1 and CDR2 sequences are SGHRS and YFSETQ. The CDR3 DNA reads as TGCGCCAGCAGCCCGGATGGGAGTCTGTCCTACAATGAGCAGTTCTTC. Encoded protein: CASSPDGSLSYNEQFF.

This clonotype has a handful of counts. This sequence joins TRBV29-1 and TRBJ1-2; 9 bases fit TRBD1. The CDR3 sequence is 17 residues long. Germline lookup yields CDR1 SQVTM and CDR2 ANQGSEA. The CDR3 DNA reads as TGCAGGGGAGGGGACAGGGACCCACCTGAAGCTAACTATGGCTACACCTTC. Protein product: CRGGDRDPPEANYGYTF.

The chain has TRBV5-6 and TRBJ1-5, with D unresolved. The CDR3 runs to 13 residues. Germline lookup yields CDR1 SGHDT and CDR2 YYEEEE. V shed 0 bases and J shed 8 bases, with 9 bases lying between them. CDR3 bases: TGTGCCAGCAGCTTGGGGGTTCTAGAGCCCCAGCATTTT. This sequence encodes CASSLGVLEPQHF.

This clonotype was detected ten times or more. The chain has TRBV11-2 and TRBJ2-1, with 15 bases matching TRBD2. The CDR3 length is 14 residues. In germline, CDR1 is SGHAT, CDR2 FQNNGV. The V and J ends lost 5 bases and 14 bases, in that order; junction bases with no gene match: 7. This chain's CDR3 is CASSPGTSGGSKFF. In DNA form, the CDR3 reads TGTGCCAGCAGCCCCGGGACTAGCGGGGGGTCAAAGTTCTTC. Full variable domain (outside the CDR3, taken from reference TRBV11-2 and TRBJ2-1): EAGVAQSPRYKIIEKRQSVAFWCNPISGHATLYWYQQILGQGPKLLIQFQNNGVVDDSQLPKDRFSAERLKGVDSTLKIQPAKLEDSAVYLCASSPGTSGGSKFFGPGTRLTVL.

This clonotype showed up many times. V usage is TRBV10-1 and J usage is TRBJ2-3, with unresolved D. Germline V CDR1 and CDR2: WNHNN, SYGVQD (reference sequence). Trimming pared 2 bases from V and 6 bases from J, leaving 6 bases between. The CDR3 totals 12 residues. CDR3 sequence reads: CASSENADTQYF. The CDR3 DNA reads TGCGCCAGCAGTGAGAACGCGGATACGCAGTATTTT.

The chain joins TRBV19 to TRBJ2-2, with D possibly matching TRBD1 (6 bases). CDR1 and CDR2 from the germline V gene are LNHDA and SQIVND (reference sequence). Trimming pared 11 bases from V and 0 bases from J, leaving 10 bases between. The CDR3 has 13 amino acids. CDR3 in DNA: TGTGCCGTTGGGACATCGAACACCGGGGAGCTGTTTTTT. This translates into CAVGTSNTGELFF. Drawing the rest from reference TRBV19 and TRBJ2-2, the complete variable domain is DGGITQSPKYLFRKEGQNVTLSCEQNLNHDAMYWYRQDPGQGLRLIYYSQIVNDFQKGDIAEGYSVSREKKESFPLTVTSAQKNPTAFYLCAVGTSNTGELFFGEGSRLTVL.

This clonotype was seen a handful of times. CDR3 bases: TGCGCCAGCAGACCCGGGGGGCGGGGAGCTAGCACAGATACGCAGTATTTT. The encoded protein is CASRPGGRGASTDTQYF. This rearrangement joins TRBV10-2 to TRBJ2-3; perhaps TRBD2 as D (7 bases). V lost 6 bases to trimming and J lost 0 bases, with 19 bases between them. The CDR3 has 17 amino acids. Germline CDR1 and CDR2: WSHSY and SAAADI.

This clonotype was seen repeatedly, ten times or more. The DNA of the CDR3 is TGTGCCAGCAGTCATAGCGGGACGAGCTCCTACAATGAGCAGTTCTTC. It is translated as CASSHSGTSSYNEQFF. The chain links TRBV7-3 to TRBJ2-1; TRBD2 aligns across 8 bases. CDR3 length: 16 residues. Germline V gene lookup returns CDR1 SGHTA and CDR2 FQGTGA. V lost 6 bases, J lost 0 bases, and 7 bases stayed unmatched. The whole variable domain, filled in from reference TRBV7-3 and TRBJ2-1, reads GAGVSQTPSNKVTEKGKYVELRCDPISGHTALYWYRQSLGQGPEFLIYFQGTGAADDSGLPNDRFFAVRPEGSVSTLKIQRTERGDSAVYLCASSHSGTSSYNEQFFGPGTRLTVL.

The rearrangement uses TRBV6-2 or TRBV6-3 and TRBJ2-5; no firm D call. The germline gives CDR1 MNHEY, CDR2 SVGEGT. Deletions cut 0 bases from V and 1 base from J, with 12 bases between. This CDR3 is 16 amino acids long. The CDR3 sequence is CASSYSSLAAQETQYF. CDR3 nucleotide sequence: TGTGCCAGCAGTTACTCGAGCTTAGCAGCCCAAGAGACCCAGTACTTC.

This chain uses TRBV20-1 with TRBJ2-7; TRBD2 agrees at 7 bases. This CDR3 region has 15 residues. V shed 0 bases and J 0 bases; nucleotides not matched to a gene: 5. Germline CDR1 DFQATT, CDR2 SNEGSKA (reference sequence). CDR3 in amino acids: CSARDYGGSSYEQYF. The CDR3 nucleotides are TGCAGTGCTAGAGATTACGGGGGGAGCTCCTACGAGCAGTACTTC.

This clonotype has a handful of counts. The V gene is TRBV6-1, the J gene TRBJ2-5; no definite D call. The germline gives CDR1 MNHNS, CDR2 SASEGT. Deletions cut 5 bases from V and 4 bases from J, with 11 bases between. The CDR3 spans 13 residues. The CDR3 DNA sequence: TGTGCCAGCAGTTTACAAGGGCCAGAGACCCAGTACTTC. Amino acids: CASSLQGPETQYF.

The chain combines TRBV14 with TRBJ2-2; TRBD1 agrees at 7 bases. This CDR3 is 18 amino acids long. Trimming took 1 base from V and 1 from J; bases not matched to a gene: 9. In germline, CDR1 is SGHDN, CDR2 FVKESK. DNA for the CDR3: TGTGCCAGCAGCCAAGGCGCCCGACAGGGCTGGAACACCGGGGAGCTGTTTTTT. Its protein is CASSQGARQGWNTGELFF.

This clonotype was found many times. The chain is built from TRBV3-1 and TRBJ1-4; 10 positions agree with TRBD1. Germline CDR1 and CDR2: LGHDT and YNNKEL (reference sequence). V shed 2 bases, J shed 10 bases, and the junction held 7 bases outside the gene matches. CDR3 size: 15 residues. The CDR3 sequence: CASSQQGTGVAKLFF. CDR3 in DNA: TGTGCCAGCAGCCAACAAGGGACAGGGGTTGCAAAACTGTTTTTT.

V is TRBV9 and J is TRBJ2-2; D is perhaps TRBD2 (6 bases). Germline CDR1 reads SGDLS; CDR2 reads YYNGEE. With 3 bases removed from V and 6 bases from J, the gap between germline ends came to 15 bases. This CDR3 region has 15 residues. CDR3 in DNA: TGTGCCAGCAGCGGAAAGGAGGGAGTGGCCGGGGAGCTGTTTTTT. As protein: CASSGKEGVAGELFF.

This clonotype has a handful of counts. V usage is TRBV6-1 and J usage is TRBJ1-1; D is undetermined. Germline V gives CDR1 MNHNS, CDR2 SASEGT. V lost 6 bases and J lost 5, with 7 bases in between. The CDR3 sequence is 11 residues long. The CDR3 nucleotides read TGTGCCAGCAGGGACGAAACTGAAGCTTTCTTT. Residues: CASRDETEAFF.

This clonotype occurred a few times. This chain joins TRBV2 and TRBJ1-4; D call uncertain. CDR3 length equals 15 residues. The V and J ends lost 3 bases and 8 bases respectively, with 16 bases between them. Germline V CDR1 and CDR2: SNHLY, FYNNEI. The CDR3 coding sequence is TGTGCCAGCAGTGACCGGACTCACTATGGGGAAAAACTGTTTTTT. Its protein product is CASSDRTHYGEKLFF.

V is TRBV6-1 and J is TRBJ1-2; D is unclear. In germline, CDR1 is MNHNS, CDR2 SASEGT. This CDR3 spans 14 amino acids. The V end was cut by 6 bases, the J end by 4 bases, with 15 bases between. This chain's CDR3 is CASSLLSSSYGYTF. Here the CDR3 DNA reads TGTGCCAGCAGCCTCCTCTCTAGTTCCTATGGCTACACCTTC.

The rearrangement uses TRBV6-1 and TRBJ1-1; tentative D call: TRBD1 (5 bases). V lost 2 bases, J lost 5 bases, and 12 bases lay in between. The CDR3 totals 14 residues. In germline, CDR1 is MNHNS, CDR2 SASEGT. The chain's CDR3 is CASSERLGETEAFF. CDR3 nucleotides: TGTGCCAGCAGTGAACGTTTAGGGGAGACTGAAGCTTTCTTT.

This clonotype showed up just a few times. The J gene is TRBJ1-2, the V gene TRBV7-9; maybe TRBD1 (5 bases). The CDR3 is made up of 12 amino acids. The germline gives CDR1 SEHNR, CDR2 FQNEAQ (reference sequence). V shed 3 bases and J shed 8 bases, with 10 bases lying between them. The DNA of the CDR3 is TGTGCCAGCAGCTTCCAGGGCGACGGCTACACCTTC. Translated: CASSFQGDGYTF.